This T cell receptor beta chain originates from a study of cytomegalovirus exposure and HLA in healthy donors. The PCR contained 60 Vbeta and 13 Jbeta primers. Profiling relied on immunoSEQ multiplex PCR, and the TCRdb table lists in-frame clones only, not all of them. The repertoire holds about 200,000 clones, with almost 80% as singletons. This clone was recorded once. Germline V gene data show CDR1 as MGHRA and CDR2 as YSYEKL. After removal of 1 base from V and 2 bases from J, the junction contained 14 bases not matched to a gene. This CDR3 has 19 residues. The chain links TRBV4-1 to TRBJ2-1; 7 bases align to TRBD1. The clonotype originates from a male donor in good health and CMV-seronegative. The sequenced material came from PBMCs. CDR3 amino acids: CASSQAYHPQGIPYNEQFF. Here the CDR3 DNA reads TGCGCCAGCAGCCAAGCCTACCACCCACAGGGGATCCCCTACAATGAGCAGTTCTTC.